What follows are 19 T cell receptor beta chains derived from one specimen sequenced in a study of T cell repertoires in cytomegalovirus infection. TCRdb itself ran the reads through MiXCR, one entry per CDR3 protein. The repertoire consists of roughly 230,000 distinct CDR3 sequences, with under 25% occurring once and the leading ten covering approximately 18%. The material sequenced was CD8+ T cells from PBMCs. These receptors were obtained from a human donor in good health (CMV status not recorded). Some clones in this sample may be carry-over from other donors' samples.

This clonotype was counted many times. This chain joins TRBV19 and TRBJ1-1; D is uncertain. The V gene lost 7 bases and the J gene lost 4 bases, with 13 bases spanning the gap. The CDR3 contains 13 residues. Germline V gene sequence: CDR1 LNHDA, CDR2 SQIVND (reference sequence). For the CDR3, the DNA is TGTGCCAGTATTAACACGGACCCCACTGAAGCTTTCTTT. Its translation: CASINTDPTEAFF.

This clonotype was observed a few times. The chain is built from TRBV7-8 and TRBJ1-4; unclear D gene. The CDR3 is 13 amino acids. Deletions cut 3 bases from V and 3 bases from J, with 5 bases between. CDR1 is SGHVS and CDR2 is FQNEAQ in the germline V gene. This CDR3 is CASSFLPNEKLFF. The CDR3 DNA follows: TGTGCCAGCAGCTTTCTGCCTAATGAAAAACTGTTTTTT.

This clonotype was detected a few times. J is TRBJ1-6 and V is TRBV28; no reliable D call. The CDR3 is 13 amino acids. V lost 4 bases, J lost 7 bases, and 8 bases lay in between. CDR1 is MDHEN, CDR2 SYDVKM, per germline. The CDR3 DNA sequence: TGTGCCAGCAGTTACACGTTAAATTCACCCCTCCACTTT. As protein: CASSYTLNSPLHF.

This rearrangement joins TRBV27 to TRBJ1-2, with D possibly TRBD1 on 5 matching bases. V lost 4 bases and J 7 bases, leaving 7 bases between the germline ends. CDR1 is MNHEY, CDR2 SMNVEV, per germline (reference sequence). The CDR3 totals 11 residues. Here the CDR3 DNA reads TGTGCCAGCAGTTACGGGGGTGGCTACACCTTC. Translated: CASSYGGGYTF.

This chain joins TRBV20-1 and TRBJ2-5; 8 positions match TRBD2. Germline V gene lookup returns CDR1 DFQATT and CDR2 SNEGSKA (reference sequence). The CDR3 is 14 residues long. V dropped 3 bases and J dropped 5; count of bases not matched to a gene: 8. The CDR3: CSARRWGGGETQYF. CDR3 bases: TGCAGTGCTAGGCGTTGGGGCGGGGGGGAGACCCAGTACTTC.

The table lists this clonotype with a few counts. The chain joins TRBV12-3 or TRBV12-4 to TRBJ2-1; D could derive from TRBD1 or TRBD2 (6 bases each). V was clipped by 3 bases and J by 9 bases, with 9 bases between them. The CDR3 is 12 residues long. CDR3 residues: CASSFPGAEQFF. The CDR3 DNA reads as TGTGCCAGCAGTTTCCCGGGGGCTGAGCAGTTCTTC.

This clonotype turned up a few times. The chain links TRBV6-2 or TRBV6-3 to TRBJ2-7; D is possibly TRBD2 (6 bases). Germline V gene lookup returns CDR1 MNHEY and CDR2 SVGEGT. The CDR3 is 15 residues long. Trimming took 6 bases from V and 5 from J, leaving 20 bases between them. CDR3: CASSYGGERVDEQYF. CDR3 bases: TGTGCCAGCAGCTACGGAGGGGAGCGGGTTGACGAGCAGTACTTC.

This sequence joins TRBV14 and TRBJ2-2; weak D call: TRBD2 (5 bases). Germline values: CDR1 SGHDN, CDR2 FVKESK. This CDR3 comprises 18 residues. Between the trimmed V and J ends, which lost 0 bases and 1 base, there was a span of 15 bases. The CDR3 here is CASSQEWSRTVNTGELFF. The CDR3 DNA sequence: TGTGCCAGCAGCCAAGAATGGTCGAGGACTGTGAACACCGGGGAGCTGTTTTTT.

The CDR3: CATSRAGGESYGYTF. CDR3 nucleotide sequence: TGTGCCACCAGCAGAGCGGGGGGCGAGAGCTATGGCTACACCTTC. The V call is TRBV15, the J call TRBJ1-2, with D maybe TRBD1 (6 bases). The CDR3 sequence is 15 residues long. Germline CDR1 and CDR2: LNHNV and YYDKDF (reference sequence). V was cut by 1 base and J by 4 bases, with 13 bases left in between.

This rearrangement joins TRBV6-5 to TRBJ1-4; D unclear. The CDR3 consists of 10 residues. V dropped 11 bases and J dropped 7 bases, with 8 bases sitting between them. Germline-derived CDR1 and CDR2 are MNHEY and SVGAGI. DNA for the CDR3: TGTGCCGGAAAGGGTGAAAAACTGTTTTTT. This sequence encodes CAGKGEKLFF.

Only one count was recorded for this clonotype. The J gene is TRBJ2-1, the V gene TRBV29-1; 9 bases agree with TRBD2. Germline V gives CDR1 SQVTM, CDR2 ANQGSEA. The CDR3 sequence is 16 residues long. Trimming cost V 8 bases and J 5 bases; bases outside gene matches: 16. This CDR3 is CSFQGIAGAPNNEQFF. The CDR3, as DNA: TGCAGCTTTCAGGGTATAGCGGGGGCCCCAAACAATGAGCAGTTCTTC.

The chain is built from TRBV27 and TRBJ2-7, with 8 bases aligning to TRBD1. There are 14 residues in the CDR3. CDR1 is MNHEY, CDR2 SMNVEV, per germline (reference sequence). Unmatched junction bases numbered 3, after V lost 0 bases and J lost 5 bases. The CDR3 sequence: CASSLSTDRDEQYF. The CDR3 nucleotides are TGTGCCAGCAGTTTATCTACGGACAGGGACGAGCAGTACTTC.

This clonotype came up many times. The chain uses TRBV11-2 and TRBJ2-2; unclear D gene. From germline, CDR1 is SGHAT and CDR2 FQNNGV. Trimming pared 4 bases from V and 2 bases from J, leaving 8 bases between. This CDR3 has 14 residues. CDR3 coding DNA: TGTGCCAGCAGCTCGACCATTAACACCGGGGAGCTGTTTTTT. Amino acid sequence: CASSSTINTGELFF.

The chain recombines TRBV19 with TRBJ2-1; a possible D gene is TRBD2 (6 bases). The CDR3 spans 14 residues. V was pared by 2 bases and J by 4 bases, with 9 bases between. Germline values: CDR1 LNHDA, CDR2 SQIVND (reference sequence). In DNA form, the CDR3 reads TGTGCCAGTAGTATAACGGGAGAGTACAATGAGCAGTTCTTC. This sequence encodes CASSITGEYNEQFF.

This clonotype was counted ten times or more. This rearrangement joins TRBV11-1 to TRBJ2-2, with D possibly matching TRBD1 (5 bases). The CDR3 is made up of 15 amino acids. Germline CDR1 SGHAT, CDR2 FQDESV (reference sequence). V lost 5 bases, J lost 2 bases, and 12 bases lay in between. The CDR3: CASSVTGFNTGELFF. The CDR3 nucleotides are TGTGCCAGCAGCGTCACAGGATTTAACACCGGGGAGCTGTTTTTT.

This clonotype occurred many times. The chain has TRBV7-6 and TRBJ2-2; 9 positions match TRBD1. CDR3 length: 14 amino acids. Germline V CDR1 and CDR2: SGHVS, FNYEAQ. Trimming removed 8 bases from V and 5 bases from J; junction bases left unmatched: 6. CDR3: CASWGQGKTGELFF. CDR3 coding DNA: TGTGCCAGCTGGGGACAGGGAAAAACCGGGGAGCTGTTTTTT.

This rearrangement joins TRBV5-6 to TRBJ1-1; D remains ambiguous. V gave up 0 bases and J gave up 0 bases, with 9 bases separating them. The germline CDR1 and CDR2 sequences are SGHDT and YYEEEE. The CDR3 covers 15 residues. CDR3 nucleotides: TGTGCCAGCAGCTTGGAGCCGGGTATGAACACTGAAGCTTTCTTT. Translated: CASSLEPGMNTEAFF.

This clonotype was observed a handful of times. At one of its ends the junction is not consistent with the germline gene, which may arise from a read error. The CDR3 loop is CASNAKGSESFF. CDR3 coding DNA: TGTGCCAGCAACGCGAAGGGATCTGAATCTTTCTTT. This chain connects TRBV6-1 to TRBJ1-1; no clear D. The V gene's germline CDR1 is MNHNS and CDR2 SASEGT. The CDR3 sequence is 12 residues long.

This clonotype was picked up a small number of times. V is TRBV5-1 and J is TRBJ1-1; D unclear. The CDR3 runs to 17 residues. V was shortened by 1 base and J by 5 bases, with 21 bases between the two germline ends. The germline gives CDR1 SGHRS, CDR2 YFSETQ. CDR3 DNA: TGCGCCAGCAGCTTGTCGTCCCCATGGGAGGGAGGAACTGAAGCTTTCTTT. Amino acids: CASSLSSPWEGGTEAFF.